The rows below give T cell receptor beta chains drawn from one sample of a study of CD8 T cells in ankylosing spondylitis. TCRdb redid the calling of the 5' RACE reads with MiXCR, one entry per CDR3 protein. The sample comprises approximately 540,000 distinct CDR3 sequences, over 9.5% of which are singletons, and nearly 7% rests with the top ten. Sequencing input: blood, either unsorted or a sorted T cell fraction (not recorded which). The origin of the receptors is a male donor with ankylosing spondylitis. The CDR3 runs from the conserved cysteine through the conserved F or W. A D gene is named only where the DNA matches it firmly. Rows may omit the clone size; those that give it use once, few, many or a size class.

V: TRBV6-1; J: TRBJ1-6; D: .; size: .; CDR3: CASSGRGQSSPLHF; DNA: TGTGCCAGCAGTGGGCGCGGGCAATCCTCACCCCTCCACTTT
V: TRBV5-6; J: TRBJ2-5; D: .; size: .; CDR3: CASSPSWDGPQETQYF; DNA: TGTGCCAGCAGCCCCTCATGGGACGGACCCCAAGAGACCCAGTACTTC
V: TRBV20-1; J: TRBJ1-5; D: .; size: .; CDR3: CSARRLGGLNQPQHF; DNA: TGCAGTGCTAGAAGGCTGGGGGGGCTGAATCAGCCCCAGCATTTT
V: TRBV29-1; J: TRBJ1-5; D: .; size: many; CDR3: CSVLPSSNQPQHF; DNA: TGCAGCGTTCTCCCCAGTAGCAATCAGCCCCAGCATTTT
V: TRBV6-1; J: TRBJ2-5; D: .; size: few; CDR3: CASSEVWGIYETQYF; DNA: TGTGCCAGCAGTGAGGTTTGGGGAATCTACGAGACCCAGTACTTC
V: TRBV5-1; J: TRBJ1-5; D: .; size: .; CDR3: CASSPGGYNQPHHF; DNA: TGCGCCAGCAGCCCGGGGGGGTACAATCAGCCCCATCATTTT
V: TRBV30; J: TRBJ2-5; D: TRBD1; size: .; CDR3: CAWSVRGSRQETQYF; DNA: TGTGCCTGGAGTGTCAGGGGGAGTCGCCAAGAGACCCAGTACTTC
V: TRBV12-3/TRBV12-4; J: TRBJ1-1; D: .; size: many; CDR3: CASSLGQLMNTEAFF; DNA: TGTGCCAGCAGTTTAGGCCAGCTTATGAACACTGAAGCTTTCTTT
V: TRBV28; J: TRBJ2-3; D: TRBD2; size: .; CDR3: CASSFGGRATDTQYF; DNA: TGTGCCAGCAGTTTCGGCGGGAGGGCCACAGATACGCAGTATTTT
V: TRBV2; J: TRBJ1-2; D: .; size: .; CDR3: CASSEAGPQGYTF; DNA: TGTGCCAGCAGTGAAGCAGGGCCCCAGGGCTACACCTTC
V: TRBV10-2; J: TRBJ2-1; D: .; size: .; CDR3: CASLFGTGSYNEQFF; DNA: TGCGCCAGCCTCTTCGGGACTGGATCCTACAATGAGCAGTTCTTC
V: TRBV6-1; J: TRBJ2-1; D: TRBD2; size: few; CDR3: CASSRLRREGLKNEQFF; DNA: TGTGCCAGCAGTCGCTTAAGAAGGGAGGGCCTGAAGAATGAGCAGTTCTTC
V: TRBV11-2; J: TRBJ2-5; D: .; size: few; CDR3: CASTPGGSSESQETQYF; DNA: TGTGCCAGCACCCCCGGTGGTTCCTCCGAGTCCCAAGAGACCCAGTACTTC
V: TRBV5-1; J: TRBJ2-5; D: TRBD2; size: few; CDR3: CASSLYGTTQETQYF; DNA: TGCGCCAGCAGCTTGTATGGGACTACCCAAGAGACCCAGTACTTC
V: TRBV5-1; J: TRBJ2-5; D: TRBD1; size: .; CDR3: CASKDRAQETQYF; DNA: TGCGCCAGCAAAGACAGGGCGCAAGAGACCCAGTACTTC
V: TRBV24-1; J: TRBJ1-1; D: .; size: .; CDR3: CATSDPMNTEAFF; DNA: TGTGCCACCAGTGATCCCATGAACACTGAAGCTTTCTTT
V: TRBV12-3/TRBV12-4; J: TRBJ2-1; D: TRBD2; size: many; CDR3: CASSSGLATYNEQFF; DNA: TGTGCCAGCAGTTCGGGACTAGCAACTTACAATGAGCAGTTCTTC
V: TRBV7-2; J: TRBJ1-6; D: .; size: .; CDR3: CASSLPGYNSPLHF; DNA: TGTGCCAGCAGCTTACCAGGATATAATTCACCCCTCCACTTT
V: TRBV20-1; J: TRBJ2-7; D: TRBD2; size: .; CDR3: CSARGGGRSYEQYF; DNA: TGCAGTGCTAGAGGAGGCGGGAGATCCTACGAGCAGTACTTC
V: TRBV15; J: TRBJ1-2; D: .; size: few; CDR3: CATSRSLGSNGYTF; DNA: TGTGCCACCAGCAGATCGTTAGGCAGTAATGGCTACACCTTC
V: TRBV7-8; J: TRBJ2-2; D: .; size: many; CDR3: CASSTWTGFTGELFF; DNA: TGTGCCAGCAGCACCTGGACTGGCTTCACCGGGGAGCTGTTTTTT
V: TRBV20-1; J: TRBJ2-1; D: TRBD2; size: .; CDR3: CSARDLRRASGSYEQFF; DNA: TGCAGTGCTAGAGATCTGCGGCGGGCTAGCGGGAGCTATGAGCAGTTCTTC
V: TRBV7-7; J: TRBJ2-3; D: TRBD2; size: few; CDR3: CASSLDPPTSAYTDTQYF; DNA: TGTGCCAGCAGCTTAGACCCTCCGACTAGCGCTTACACAGATACGCAGTATTTT
V: TRBV25-1; J: TRBJ2-2; D: .; size: .; CDR3: CASSESDTNTGELFF; DNA: TGTGCCAGCAGTGAATCGGACACGAACACCGGGGAGCTGTTTTTT
V: TRBV27; J: TRBJ1-1; D: .; size: .; CDR3: CASSLSRSTEAFF; DNA: TGTGCCAGCAGTTTATCGCGGAGCACTGAAGCTTTCTTT
V: TRBV3-1; J: TRBJ1-2; D: .; size: few; CDR3: CASSLRGRAGANYGYTF; DNA: TGTGCCAGCAGTCTCAGGGGCAGGGCCGGGGCTAACTATGGCTACACCTTC
V: TRBV5-1; J: TRBJ1-1; D: .; size: few; CDR3: CASSLAGRPTEAFF; DNA: TGCGCCAGCAGCTTGGCCGGTCGCCCTACTGAAGCTTTCTTT
V: TRBV11-2; J: TRBJ1-3; D: TRBD1; size: .; CDR3: CASSSSPGQGVDRSGNTIYF; DNA: TGTGCCAGCAGCTCCAGCCCGGGACAGGGAGTCGACCGCTCTGGAAACACCATATATTTT
V: TRBV30; J: TRBJ2-5; D: .; size: few; CDR3: CAWSADRYQETQYF; DNA: TGTGCCTGGAGCGCGGACAGATACCAAGAGACCCAGTACTTC
V: TRBV12-3/TRBV12-4; J: TRBJ1-2; D: .; size: few; CDR3: CASSFDRSGGYTF; DNA: TGTGCCAGCAGTTTCGACAGGTCCGGCGGTTACACCTTC
V: TRBV6-5; J: TRBJ1-3; D: .; size: .; CDR3: CASSYYDEASGNTIYF; DNA: TGTGCCAGCAGTTATTATGACGAGGCCTCTGGAAACACCATATATTTT
V: TRBV7-8; J: TRBJ2-3; D: TRBD2; size: few; CDR3: CASSFVAGVGTDTQYF; DNA: TGTGCCAGCAGCTTCGTAGCGGGAGTTGGCACAGATACGCAGTATTTT
V: TRBV2; J: TRBJ2-5; D: TRBD2; size: few; CDR3: CASSDPQRETQETQYF; DNA: TGTGCCAGCAGTGATCCCCAGCGGGAGACCCAAGAGACCCAGTACTTC